This TCR beta chain was recorded in a study of shared clonotypes between healthy human individuals. The table came from immunoSEQ multiplex PCR; TCRdb's copy has only in-frame clones and leaves some out. This sample has roughly 1 million clones; 65% to 75% occur once, and the top ten carry around 1.4%. Germline CDR1 reads SEHNR; CDR2 reads FQNEAQ (reference sequence). The CDR3 loop spans 13 amino acids. The ends were cut back, 10 bases at V and 0 bases at J, with 7 bases in the middle. The clonotype was recovered from a man aged 18 to 35 in good health. Sequencing used memory CD4+ T cells sorted from blood. Subset indicated: CD45RA-negative fraction. The gene calls are TRBV7-9 and TRBJ2-6; the D is unclear. CDR3 DNA: TGTGCCACCAGACCCTCTGGGGCCAACGTCCTGACTTTC. Translation: CATRPSGANVLTF.